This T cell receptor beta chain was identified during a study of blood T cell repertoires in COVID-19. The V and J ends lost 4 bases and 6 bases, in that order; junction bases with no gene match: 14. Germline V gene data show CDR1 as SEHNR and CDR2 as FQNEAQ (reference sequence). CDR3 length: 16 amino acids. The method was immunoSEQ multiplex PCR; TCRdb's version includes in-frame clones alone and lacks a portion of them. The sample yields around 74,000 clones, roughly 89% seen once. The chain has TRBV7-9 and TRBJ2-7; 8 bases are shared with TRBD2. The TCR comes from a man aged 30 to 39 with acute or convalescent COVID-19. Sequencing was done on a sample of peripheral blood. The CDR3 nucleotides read TGTGCCAGCAGCTCCACCGACCGGGGGGGGATTTTCGAGCAGTACTTC. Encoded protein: CASSSTDRGGIFEQYF.